The 12 T cell receptor beta chains below were found in one sample sequenced in a study of PD-L1 blockade in urothelial cancer. Here immunoSEQ multiplex PCR was the method, and the copy in TCRdb shows in-frame clones only, minus some. The table has some 80,000 clones, around four fifths seen once; the top ten hold more than 6.5%. Documented time point: pretreatment peripheral blood. The sample in question was PBMCs, obtained around atezolizumab (anti-PD-L1) treatment. These receptors came from a man in his forties with urothelial cancer.

This chain links TRBV6-5 with TRBJ2-7; a possible D gene is TRBD1 (5 bases). The CDR3 loop spans 15 amino acids. The germline V and J ends were trimmed by 2 bases and 6 bases, with 17 bases remaining between them. Germline CDR1 and CDR2: MNHEY and SVGAGI. CDR3 nucleotides: TGTGCCAGCAGTTACCGTAGGACGATGGGGCTCGAGCAGTACTTC. Its protein product is CASSYRRTMGLEQYF.

This clone has a handful of counts. J is TRBJ2-7 and V is TRBV30, with a tentative D call TRBD1 (5 bases). The germline V and J ends were trimmed by 0 bases and 2 bases, with 17 bases remaining between them. Germline assignment: CDR1 GTSNPN and CDR2 SVGIG (reference sequence). The CDR3 runs to 16 residues. Here the CDR3 reads CAWSVQFQGAAYEQYF. The CDR3 DNA is TGTGCCTGGAGTGTACAATTTCAAGGGGCAGCCTACGAGCAGTACTTC.

The V gene is TRBV29-1, the J gene TRBJ2-7; 9 positions match TRBD1. Germline CDR1 is SQVTM and CDR2 is ANQGSEA. The CDR3 has 14 residues. Germline trimming cut 5 bases from V and 6 bases from J; bases unmatched to any gene: 11. CDR3 DNA sequence: TGCAGCGTTACTACTGGACAGGGGAAGATCGAGCAGTACTTC. Translated: CSVTTGQGKIEQYF.

The chain joins TRBV30 to TRBJ1-1; possible D gene TRBD1, 5 bases. V gave up 2 bases and J gave up 4 bases, with 11 bases separating them. This CDR3 comprises 13 residues. Germline V gives CDR1 GTSNPN, CDR2 SVGIG (reference sequence). CDR3 nucleotide sequence: TGTGCCTGGAGTAGGCAGGGAGGCACTGAAGCTTTCTTT. The encoded protein is CAWSRQGGTEAFF.

The J gene is TRBJ2-2, the V gene TRBV2; 9 bases are shared with TRBD2. Germline V gives CDR1 SNHLY, CDR2 FYNNEI. V dropped 3 bases and J dropped 4; count of bases not matched to a gene: 6. CDR3 size: 16 residues. The CDR3 is CASSDLAGLLTGELFF. The CDR3 DNA follows: TGTGCCAGCAGTGACCTAGCGGGATTACTCACCGGGGAGCTGTTTTTT.

The V call is TRBV20-1, the J call TRBJ2-7; the D gene is possibly TRBD1 (7 bases). Trimming removed 6 bases from V and 7 bases from J, with 13 bases in between. Germline V gene lookup returns CDR1 DFQATT and CDR2 SNEGSKA (reference sequence). There are 11 residues in the CDR3. The CDR3 sequence: CSAQGGEEQYF. CDR3 nucleotide sequence: TGCAGTGCCCAGGGGGGAGAAGAGCAGTACTTC.

This rearrangement joins TRBV5-1 to TRBJ2-1; the D gene is possibly TRBD1 (6 bases). Per the germline V gene, CDR1 is SGHRS and CDR2 is YFSETQ. The length of the CDR3 is 15 residues. Trimming stripped 0 bases from V and 2 bases from J, with 9 bases between. This CDR3 reads CASSLAGDPYNEQFF. In DNA form, the CDR3 reads TGCGCCAGCAGCTTGGCAGGGGACCCCTACAATGAGCAGTTCTTC.

The CDR3 reads CASSQPTVASGRDEQFF. CDR3 nucleotides: TGTGCCAGCAGCCAACCAACGGTGGCTAGCGGGAGAGATGAGCAGTTCTTC. This rearrangement joins TRBV14 to TRBJ2-1; 10 nucleotides align to TRBD2. The V segment lost 2 bases and the J segment 8 bases; nucleotides outside the gene matches: 12. The germline CDR1 and CDR2 sequences are SGHDN and FVKESK. This CDR3 has 17 residues.

The V and J genes are TRBV6-1 and TRBJ2-1, with 8 bases identical to TRBD1. Germline values: CDR1 MNHNS, CDR2 SASEGT. The CDR3 is made up of 15 amino acids. V lost 8 bases, J lost 8 bases, and 14 bases stayed unmatched. CDR3 DNA sequence: TGTGCCAGCCGTCCTCCGAGGACAGGGTGGGATGAGCAGTTCTTC. This encodes CASRPPRTGWDEQFF.

The gene calls are TRBV7-3 and TRBJ2-1; 14 bases are shared with TRBD2. Germline V gene data show CDR1 as SGHTA and CDR2 as FQGTGA. With V trimmed by 2 bases and J by 6 bases, 3 bases remained unmatched. The CDR3 is 16 amino acids. CDR3 residues: CASSLPGTSGSNEQFF. DNA for the CDR3: TGTGCCAGCAGCTTACCTGGGACTAGCGGGAGCAATGAGCAGTTCTTC.

DNA for the CDR3: TGTGCCAGCAGCGTAGGGGCGGGAGTTGCCAATGAGCAGTTCTTC. The encoded protein is CASSVGAGVANEQFF. V gene TRBV9 combines with J gene TRBJ2-1; the match to TRBD2 covers 7 bases. The CDR3 spans 15 residues. Germline lookup yields CDR1 SGDLS and CDR2 YYNGEE. The V and J ends lost 0 bases and 6 bases, in that order; junction bases with no gene match: 6. Complete variable domain (other parts from reference TRBV9 and TRBJ2-1): DSGVTQTPKHLITATGQRVTLRCSPRSGDLSVYWYQQSLDQGLQFLIQYYNGEERAKGNILERFSAQQFPDLHSELNLSSLELGDSALYFCASSVGAGVANEQFFGPGTRLTVL.

The chain employs TRBV14 and TRBJ1-1; D might be TRBD1 (6 bases). V gave up 5 bases and J gave up 0 bases, with 16 bases separating them. CDR3 length: 16 residues. CDR1 is SGHDN, CDR2 FVKESK, per germline. CDR3 DNA sequence: TGTGCCAGCAGCTCCATCAGGGGCCCTATGAACACTGAAGCTTTCTTT. Its protein product is CASSSIRGPMNTEAFF.